Ten or more counts support the clone carrying this TCR beta chain. The antigen remains unidentified. The data belong to a study of T-cell reconstitution after alpha-beta-depleted transplantation in children. A library of TCRbeta sequences, prepared with unique molecular identifiers, was generated. TCRdb fed the PCR reads into MiXCR, producing one record per CDR3 protein. The sample includes roughly 120,000 distinct CDR3 sequences, more than 20% seen only once; the top ten take about 10%. Overall study results and limits: Several hundred graft clones that had expanded were reportedly the source of alpha-beta T cells about two months after transplant. The origin of high day-60 TCRbeta diversity in some patients lay in surviving recipient T cells and thymic progenitors. At one year after transplant, newly produced T cells mostly accounted for T-cell counts and diversity.

The germline gives CDR1 SGHRS, CDR2 YFSETQ. The length of the CDR3 is 16 residues. The V end was cut by 1 base, the J end by 2 bases, with 12 bases between. The chain links TRBV5-1 to TRBJ2-2; possibly TRBD2 for D (5 bases). This TCR came from a male patient aged 2 to 10 who had a stem cell transplant for chronic granulomatous disease, so the T cells may come from the graft donor. Sequencing used PBMCs, mostly from graft donor cells, obtained 180 days after TCRalphabeta/CD19-depleted stem cell transplant. The CDR3 DNA is TGCGCCAGCAGCTTGAGGCTAGCCGACAACACCGGGGAGCTGTTTTTT. Protein sequence: CASSLRLADNTGELFF.